These 18 T cell receptor beta chains came from one sample sequenced in a study of T cell changes during pregnancy in multiple sclerosis. The assay was immunoSEQ multiplex PCR, and TCRdb's table has in-frame clones only and misses some. Of 28,000 or so clones in the sample, roughly 87% were seen once. Here the sequenced sample was CD4+ T cells from peripheral blood mononuclear cells, taken in the second trimester of pregnancy. The source of these receptors is a female donor with multiple sclerosis, enrolled in a pregnancy study.

As to this clone: The same CDR3 also results from other DNA sequences found in this sample. The genes are TRBV4-3 and TRBJ1-2; D gene uncertain. V lost 0 bases, J lost 2 bases, and 10 bases lay in between. The CDR3 spans 15 residues. Germline-derived CDR1 and CDR2 are LGHNA and YSLEER. The CDR3 DNA reads TGCGCCAGCAGCCAAGATGCGGCCGGGAACTATGGCTACACCTTC. Translated, it gives CASSQDAAGNYGYTF.

V is TRBV28 and J is TRBJ1-2; D remains unclear. The length of the CDR3 is 15 residues. CDR1 and CDR2 (germline): MDHEN, SYDVKM. Between the trimmed V and J ends, which lost 6 bases and 3 bases, there was a span of 17 bases. The DNA for the CDR3 is TGTGCCAGCAGGGGTCAGGACGGAGGCTACTATGGCTACACCTTC. Protein product: CASRGQDGGYYGYTF.

CDR3 loop: CASSRGLQPQHF. The CDR3 region has the DNA TGTGCCAGTAGCCGCGGACTCCAGCCCCAGCATTTT. The chain is built from TRBV19 and TRBJ1-5; no clear D gene. This CDR3 region has 12 residues. V lost 6 bases to trimming and J lost 7 bases, with 10 bases between them. Germline V lookup: CDR1 LNHDA, CDR2 SQIVND (reference sequence). Full variable domain (rest looked up from reference TRBV19 and TRBJ1-5): DGGITQSPKYLFRKEGQNVTLSCEQNLNHDAMYWYRQDPGQGLRLIYYSQIVNDFQKGDIAEGYSVSREKKESFPLTVTSAQKNPTAFYLCASSRGLQPQHFGDGTRLSIL.

This clone has a single count. This chain joins TRBV5-5 and TRBJ2-2, with TRBD1 identical over 9 bases. CDR1 is SGHKS and CDR2 is YYEKEE in the germline V gene (reference sequence). The length of the CDR3 is 17 residues. The trim removed 4 bases at V and 8 bases at J, leaving 15 bases unmatched. This chain's CDR3 is CASSVLPGQGGRGELFF. The CDR3 nucleotides are TGTGCCAGCAGCGTCCTCCCGGGACAGGGAGGTAGGGGGGAGCTGTTTTTT.

The chain couples TRBV7-3 to TRBJ1-1; unclear D gene. Trimming took off 1 base at V and 0 bases at J, with 12 bases between the two ends. From germline, CDR1 is SGHTA and CDR2 FQGTGA. The CDR3 totals 16 residues. The CDR3 sequence: CASSLSGEVMNTEAFF. The DNA for the CDR3 is TGTGCCAGCAGCTTAAGCGGGGAGGTAATGAACACTGAAGCTTTCTTT.

The chain recombines TRBV5-1 with TRBJ2-3; possibly TRBD2 for D (7 bases). Trimming stripped 4 bases from V and 3 bases from J, with 18 bases between. Germline values: CDR1 SGHRS, CDR2 YFSETQ. The CDR3 loop spans 16 amino acids. Here the CDR3 reads CASSPSPGEGTDTQYF. The CDR3 DNA reads as TGCGCCAGCAGCCCGTCCCCAGGGGAGGGGACAGATACGCAGTATTTT.

This chain connects TRBV29-1 to TRBJ1-1; D not resolved. The CDR3 is made up of 14 amino acids. The germline gives CDR1 SQVTM, CDR2 ANQGSEA. V was pared by 3 bases and J by 5 bases, with 16 bases between. The CDR3 coding sequence is TGCAGCGTTGAGGTCCCTGGGCTTCGGACTGAAGCTTTCTTT. Protein sequence: CSVEVPGLRTEAFF.

The chain links TRBV5-1 to TRBJ1-2, with D tentatively TRBD1 (5 bases). Trimming removed 4 bases from V and 4 bases from J, with 11 bases in between. Germline CDR1 reads SGHRS; CDR2 reads YFSETQ. This CDR3 has 13 residues. The CDR3 reads CASSPSGGYGYTF. For the CDR3, the DNA is TGCGCCAGCAGCCCCAGCGGGGGCTATGGCTACACCTTC.

This chain connects TRBV30 to TRBJ1-2, with 7 bases matching TRBD1. V lost 8 bases to trimming and J lost 3 bases; unmatched junction nucleotides: 18. The CDR3 loop spans 16 amino acids. The germline CDR1 and CDR2 sequences are GTSNPN and SVGIG (reference sequence). CDR3 DNA sequence: TGTGCCACCGAGGGGGACAGACAATTTGAATACTATGGCTACACCTTC. Encoded protein: CATEGDRQFEYYGYTF. Full variable domain (rest looked up from reference TRBV30 and TRBJ1-2): SQTIHQWPATLVQPVGSPLSLECTVEGTSNPNLYWYRQAAGRGLQLLFYSVGIGQISSEVPQNLSASRPQDRQFILSSKKLLLSDSGFYLCATEGDRQFEYYGYTFGSGTRLTVV.

The CDR3, as DNA: TGTGCCTGTTCAACCGGTCATAATTCACCCCTCCACTTT. Translating it yields CACSTGHNSPLHF. The chain employs TRBV30 and TRBJ1-6; D call uncertain. Per germline, CDR1 GTSNPN and CDR2 SVGIG (reference sequence). This CDR3 has 13 amino acids. Trimming shortened V by 6 bases and J by 5 bases, and 11 bases separated the two germline ends.

DNA for the CDR3: TGTGCCAGCAGAACCCCGGGACAATCGGACACTGAAGCTTTCTTT. Amino acid sequence: CASRTPGQSDTEAFF. The rearrangement joins TRBV6-5 to TRBJ1-1, with a weak D call TRBD1 (6 bases). The CDR3 is 15 residues long. Germline-derived CDR1 and CDR2 are MNHEY and SVGAGI. V lost 6 bases and J 3 bases, leaving 17 bases between the germline ends.

The chain joins TRBV6-6 to TRBJ1-2; a possible D gene is TRBD1 (5 bases). The germline V gene has CDR1 MNHNY and CDR2 SVGAGI (reference sequence). V lost 4 bases, J lost 6 bases, and 15 bases lay in between. The CDR3 spans 14 residues. Here the CDR3 DNA reads TGTGCCAGCAGTTTCCAGGGCCCGGGGGATGGCTACACCTTC. As protein: CASSFQGPGDGYTF.

The DNA of the CDR3 is TGTGCCAGCAGCTCGAACAGGGGGCGAGAGACCCAGTACTTC. As protein: CASSSNRGRETQYF. The chain couples TRBV7-2 to TRBJ2-5, with 9 bases that match TRBD1. Unmatched junction bases numbered 4, after V lost 4 bases and J lost 4 bases. The CDR3 length is 14 residues. CDR1 is SGHTA and CDR2 is FQGNSA in the germline V gene.

J is TRBJ1-4 and V is TRBV7-9; maybe TRBD1 (6 bases). Germline CDR1 reads SEHNR; CDR2 reads FQNEAQ (reference sequence). The CDR3 is made up of 18 amino acids. Trimming shortened V by 2 bases and J by 7 bases, and 23 bases separated the two germline ends. The CDR3 sequence: CASSLIPRTVEEGEKLFF. The CDR3, as DNA: TGTGCCAGCAGCTTAATCCCCCGGACAGTCGAGGAAGGTGAAAAACTGTTTTTT. The whole variable domain, remainder taken from reference TRBV7-9 and TRBJ1-4, is DTGVSQNPRHKITKRGQNVTFRCDPISEHNRLYWYRQTLGQGPEFLTYFQNEAQLEKSRLLSDRFSAERPKGSFSTLEIQRTEQGDSAMYLCASSLIPRTVEEGEKLFFGSGTQLSVL.

The chain links TRBV15 to TRBJ1-5, with 7 bases that match TRBD1. Trimming cost V 2 bases and J 1 base; bases outside gene matches: 5. The CDR3 loop spans 16 amino acids. Germline V gene data show CDR1 as LNHNV and CDR2 as YYDKDF (reference sequence). In DNA, the CDR3 is TGTGCCACCAGCAGATACCGGACAGGCAGCAATCAGCCCCAGCATTTT. Protein product: CATSRYRTGSNQPQHF.

The genes are TRBV7-2 and TRBJ2-5; a possible D gene is TRBD1 (5 bases). Trimming pared 2 bases from V and 3 bases from J, leaving 10 bases between. This CDR3 spans 14 amino acids. Germline CDR1 and CDR2: SGHTA and FQGNSA. The CDR3 DNA reads as TGTGCCAGCAGCTTACTCACCAGGGAAGAGACCCAGTACTTC. The encoded protein is CASSLLTREETQYF.

The chain has TRBV6-6 and TRBJ1-1; 10 positions agree with TRBD1. The CDR3 covers 16 residues. Germline V lookup: CDR1 MNHNY, CDR2 SVGAGI (reference sequence). V was clipped by 6 bases and J by 0 bases; unmatched bases: 7. CDR3 loop: CASRAGTGVMNTEAFF. Here the CDR3 DNA reads TGTGCCAGCAGAGCCGGGACAGGGGTTATGAACACTGAAGCTTTCTTT.

The chain is built from TRBV18 and TRBJ1-3, with 8 bases aligning to TRBD1. Trimming took 3 bases from V and 1 from J; bases not matched to a gene: 2. The length of the CDR3 is 15 residues. Germline V CDR1 and CDR2: KGHSH, LQKENI. CDR3 sequence (DNA): TGTGCCAGCTCACCCAACAGGGGGTCTGGAAACACCATATATTTT. It codes for CASSPNRGSGNTIYF.